A selection of T cell receptor beta chains follows, all from one sample in a study of T-cell memory formation after mild COVID-19. TCRdb processed the 5' RACE reads anew with MiXCR; each CDR3 protein has one entry. The sample includes nearly 110,000 distinct CDR3 sequences, 14% of them seen just once. Sequencing was done on a sample of PBMCs or a T cell subset sorted from them (not recorded which). All receptors derive from a man in his late teens or twenties who had mild COVID-19 (a few samples of this study predate the infection). Cell type and time point are not known. The CDR3 runs from the conserved cysteine through the conserved F or W. A D gene is named only where the DNA matches it firmly. Clone size is not always given. Where it is, it says once, few, many or a class for expanded clones.

CDR3 protein	CDR3 DNA	V gene	J gene	clone size	D gene
CASSQVGLNTEAFF	TGCGCCAGCAGCCAAGTCGGGCTGAACACTGAAGCTTTCTTT	TRBV4-1	TRBJ1-1	once	.
CASSDVGETQYF	TGTGCCAGCAGTGACGTGGGGGAGACCCAGTACTTC	TRBV25-1	TRBJ2-5	few	.
CASSPPGLAGSNEQFF	TGCGCCAGCAGCCCACCGGGACTAGCGGGGTCGAATGAGCAGTTCTTC	TRBV5-1	TRBJ2-1	many	TRBD2
CASSQEGERQPQHF	TGTGCCAGCAGCCAAGAGGGGGAAAGACAGCCCCAGCATTTT	TRBV3-1	TRBJ1-5	few	.
CASSDGTSGADTQYF	TGTGCCAGCAGTGACGGGACTAGCGGGGCAGATACGCAGTATTTT	TRBV6-4	TRBJ2-3	.	TRBD2
CASSSALSPTGELFF	TGTGCCAGCAGCTCAGCGCTGTCCCCAACCGGGGAGCTGTTTTTT	TRBV5-4	TRBJ2-2	few	.
CAWTPAGYGYTF	TGTGCCTGGACCCCGGCCGGGTATGGCTACACCTTC	TRBV30	TRBJ1-2	.	.
CSARDPTGAINYSPLHF	TGCAGTGCTAGAGACCCGACAGGGGCGATTAACTATTCACCCCTCCACTTT	TRBV20-1	TRBJ1-6	.	TRBD1
CASSVRDREGYGYTF	TGTGCCAGCAGTGTCCGGGACAGGGAGGGATATGGCTACACCTTC	TRBV7-8	TRBJ1-2	.	TRBD1
CASSYSGLSTDTQYF	TGTGCCAGCAGCTATAGCGGGTTAAGCACAGATACGCAGTATTTT	TRBV7-2	TRBJ2-3	few	TRBD2
CASSLRGLDTGELFF	TGTGCCAGCAGCCTTAGGGGGCTCGACACCGGGGAGCTGTTTTTT	TRBV4-2	TRBJ2-2	few	TRBD1
CSGIFLPNPEAFF	TGCAGCGGTATTTTCCTGCCAAACCCTGAAGCTTTCTTT	TRBV29-1	TRBJ1-1	few	.
CSAREGGTQYF	TGCAGTGCTAGAGAGGGTGGAACGCAGTATTTT	TRBV20-1	TRBJ2-3	few	.
CASTNGRGRVEFRTEAFF	TGTGCCAGCACCAACGGGAGGGGCCGAGTGGAATTTAGGACTGAAGCTTTCTTT	TRBV6-2/TRBV6-3	TRBJ1-1	.	.
CASRIGQLNQPQHF	TGTGCCAGCAGAATCGGACAGCTCAATCAGCCCCAGCATTTT	TRBV6-2/TRBV6-3	TRBJ1-5	.	.
CASSLGQGGLEQYF	TGTGCCAGCAGCTTGGGACAGGGGGGATTAGAGCAGTACTTC	TRBV7-6	TRBJ2-7	.	TRBD1
CASSPTGSGELFF	TGTGCCAGCAGCCCTACAGGGTCCGGGGAGCTGTTTTTT	TRBV9	TRBJ2-2	few	.
CASSLELETQYF	TGTGCCAGCAGCTTAGAGTTGGAGACCCAGTACTTC	TRBV7-6	TRBJ2-5	many	.
CASSLYTTYEQYF	TGTGCCAGCAGTTTATATACGACCTACGAGCAGTACTTC	TRBV12-3/TRBV12-4	TRBJ2-7	.	.
CASSRDRADTQYF	TGCGCCAGCAGCCGGGATAGGGCAGATACGCAGTATTTT	TRBV4-1	TRBJ2-3	.	.
CASSDVLVVRAYEQYF	TGTGCCAGCAGTGATGTTTTGGTCGTTAGGGCCTACGAGCAGTACTTC	TRBV6-5	TRBJ2-7	.	.
CATSREPKSGIYGYTF	TGTGCCACCAGCAGAGAACCCAAAAGCGGGATCTATGGCTACACCTTC	TRBV15	TRBJ1-2	.	.
CASSALGGPQRTQYF	TGTGCCAGCAGCGCCCTGGGGGGGCCGCAGCGGACCCAGTACTTC	TRBV7-2	TRBJ2-5	few	.
CSVESGGRGGTEAFF	TGCAGCGTTGAATCGGGGGGGCGAGGGGGCACTGAAGCTTTCTTT	TRBV29-1	TRBJ1-1	.	.
CASSYDHRADLYGYTF	TGTGCCAGCAGCTACGATCACAGGGCCGATCTCTATGGCTACACCTTC	TRBV4-2	TRBJ1-2	many	.
CASSPMGLEAKNIQYF	TGTGCCAGCAGCCCAATGGGGCTTGAAGCCAAAAACATTCAGTACTTC	TRBV7-9	TRBJ2-4	few	.
CSAPSGVLLEPQETQYF	TGCAGTGCCCCGAGTGGAGTCCTACTCGAGCCCCAAGAGACCCAGTACTTC	TRBV20-1	TRBJ2-5	.	.
CASSPTGDGEQYF	TGCGCCAGCAGCCCGACAGGGGACGGTGAGCAGTACTTC	TRBV5-1	TRBJ2-7	many	TRBD1
CASSLAAYSGYYNEQFF	TGTGCCAGCAGCTTGGCAGCGTATAGCGGGTACTACAATGAGCAGTTCTTC	TRBV5-6	TRBJ2-1	.	TRBD2
CASSSSLTGLNIQYF	TGTGCCAGCAGTTCTTCACTGACGGGCCTGAACATTCAGTACTTC	TRBV12-3/TRBV12-4	TRBJ2-4	.	.
CATSRGVAETMDTQYF	TGTGCCACCAGCAGAGGGGTGGCAGAAACCATGGATACGCAGTATTTT	TRBV15	TRBJ2-3	.	.
CASSGLYQETQYF	TGTGCCAGCAGTGGACTATACCAAGAGACCCAGTACTTC	TRBV6-5	TRBJ2-5	few	.
CASSLTSGGANEQFF	TGCGCCAGCAGCTTGACTAGCGGGGGGGCAAATGAGCAGTTCTTC	TRBV5-1	TRBJ2-1	once	TRBD2
CASSPSSAGGTYNEQFF	TGTGCCAGCAGCCCCTCTTCAGCGGGGGGGACTTACAATGAGCAGTTCTTC	TRBV7-6	TRBJ2-1	few	TRBD2
CASSPGQDRGYEQFF	TGTGCCAGCAGCCCCGGACAGGACCGAGGGTATGAGCAGTTCTTC	TRBV7-9	TRBJ2-1	few	TRBD1
CATSRGLGRETTDTQYF	TGTGCCACCAGCAGGGGACTAGGAAGGGAGACAACCGATACGCAGTATTTT	TRBV15	TRBJ2-3	.	TRBD2
CASSAGGNIQYF	TGTGCCAGCAGCGCGGGGGGCAACATTCAGTACTTC	TRBV11-3	TRBJ2-4	few	TRBD2
CASSRGDRANEQFF	TGTGCCAGCAGCAGGGGGGACAGGGCCAATGAGCAGTTCTTC	TRBV5-6	TRBJ2-1	few	TRBD1
CASSYRAGSTEAFF	TGTGCCAGCAGTTACCGTGCGGGCAGCACTGAAGCTTTCTTT	TRBV7-8	TRBJ1-1	many	.
CSANRDRGTGANVLTF	TGCAGTGCTAACCGGGACAGGGGGACTGGGGCCAACGTCCTGACTTTC	TRBV20-1	TRBJ2-6	.	TRBD1
CASSVETGVTGELFF	TGTGCCAGCAGCGTAGAAACAGGGGTCACCGGGGAGCTGTTTTTT	TRBV9	TRBJ2-2	.	TRBD1
CASSQDREPHGYTF	TGCGCCAGCAGCCAAGACAGGGAACCTCATGGCTACACCTTC	TRBV4-3	TRBJ1-2	.	.
CASSWQQSEQFF	TGCGCCAGCAGCTGGCAACAGAGTGAGCAGTTCTTC	TRBV5-1	TRBJ2-1	.	.
CASSYASEFQETQYF	TGTGCCAGCAGTTACGCTAGCGAGTTCCAAGAGACCCAGTACTTC	TRBV6-6	TRBJ2-5	few	.
CASTTVFGGGVEKLFF	TGTGCCAGCACCACCGTTTTCGGGGGTGGCGTAGAAAAACTGTTTTTT	TRBV7-9	TRBJ1-4	few	.
CASSRGDSGANVLTF	TGTGCCAGTAGTCGCGGGGACTCTGGGGCCAACGTCCTGACTTTC	TRBV19	TRBJ2-6	few	.
CSARADSSNQPQHF	TGCAGTGCTAGAGCCGACAGCAGCAATCAGCCCCAGCATTTT	TRBV20-1	TRBJ1-5	few	.
CASSLAGQPRGYTF	TGTGCCAGCAGCTTAGCGGGACAGCCGAGAGGCTACACCTTC	TRBV7-9	TRBJ1-2	few	TRBD1
CASSQRGLELFF	TGTGCCAGCAGCCAAAGAGGGTTGGAGCTGTTTTTT	TRBV6-6	TRBJ2-2	few	.
CSVVPPTGKETQYF	TGCAGCGTTGTCCCACCGACAGGGAAAGAGACCCAGTACTTC	TRBV29-1	TRBJ2-5	many	TRBD1
CASSYSERTGLNEKLFF	TGTGCCAGCAGTTACTCCGAACGGACTGGACTTAATGAAAAACTGTTTTTT	TRBV6-5	TRBJ1-4	few	.
CAWSVRTRQDRYTF	TGTGCCTGGAGTGTGCGAACCAGACAGGACCGCTACACCTTC	TRBV30	TRBJ1-2	.	.
CASSQVYQGSWETQYF	TGCGCCAGCAGCCAAGTATATCAGGGGTCATGGGAGACCCAGTACTTC	TRBV4-3	TRBJ2-5	few	.
CASSQARQGDTGELFF	TGCGCCAGCAGCCAAGCCCGACAGGGGGACACCGGGGAGCTGTTTTTT	TRBV4-1	TRBJ2-2	.	TRBD1
CASSLVTTRNTIYF	TGTGCCAGCAGCTTAGTAACGACCAGAAACACCATATATTTT	TRBV7-6	TRBJ1-3	few	.